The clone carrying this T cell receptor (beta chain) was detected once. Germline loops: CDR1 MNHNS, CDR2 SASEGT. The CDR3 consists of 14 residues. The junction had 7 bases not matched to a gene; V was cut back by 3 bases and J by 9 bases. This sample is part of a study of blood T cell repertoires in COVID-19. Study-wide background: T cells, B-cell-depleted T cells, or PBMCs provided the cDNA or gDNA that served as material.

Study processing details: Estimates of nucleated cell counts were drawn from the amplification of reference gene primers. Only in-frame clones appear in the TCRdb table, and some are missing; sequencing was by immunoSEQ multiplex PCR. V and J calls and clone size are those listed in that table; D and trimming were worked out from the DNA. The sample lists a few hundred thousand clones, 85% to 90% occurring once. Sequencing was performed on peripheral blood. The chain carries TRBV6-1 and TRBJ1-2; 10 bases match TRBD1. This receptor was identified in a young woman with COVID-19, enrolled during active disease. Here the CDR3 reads CASSEPGQGNRYTF. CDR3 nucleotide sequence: TGTGCCAGCAGTGAGCCGGGACAGGGGAACCGCTACACCTTC.